This TCR beta chain was found in a study of blood T cell repertoires in COVID-19 (dated by TCRdb to 2020 to 2022). Looking at the study overall: Samples from collaborators originated in the United States, Italy and Spain and spanned both the acute and convalescent phases of COVID-19. The prospective study material was composed of cDNA or gDNA derived from T cells, B-cell-depleted T cells, or PBMCs. Deeply sampled blood TCRbeta repertoires from subjects exposed to, actively infected with, or recovered from COVID-19 were included in the dataset. The repertoires were released in a freely available public database intended as a resource for research on the immune response to SARS-CoV-2. Samples came from the ongoing ImmuneRACE study (first 160 participants) plus 1,254 subjects from 6 global collaborators. Nearly every sample came with metadata listing a de-identified subject ID, COVID-19 status, age in years and sex. Where available, HLA class I and class II types were taken from metadata supplied by the sample provider and were not determined by assay-based typing.

General conclusions and limits of the study: The amount of clinical and demographic metadata varied by source and participant and was provided uncurated.

Measured from the cysteine to the phenylalanine, the CDR3 is 16 residues long. Of the read, only the CDR3 DNA is kept; its 48 bases are in frame from base 1. From V the trimming removes 4 bases and from J it removes 5 bases, while the gene matches leave 9 bases of the junction unaccounted for. CDR1 and CDR2 (KGHDR, SFDVKD) derive from the germline V gene. Collaborating institutions collected whole blood in K2EDTA tubes following their own protocols. For TCRbeta analysis, collaborators shipped samples as frozen whole blood, isolated PBMCs, or DNA extracted from either of those sample types. TCRbeta CDR3 regions were amplified from genomic DNA using the immunoSEQ Assay, a bias-controlled multiplex PCR. In the source study's methods: The number of nucleated cells in each sample was estimated from the amplification of reference gene primers within the assay. To quantify the absolute abundance of each unique TCRbeta CDR3 rearrangement, sequence reads were collapsed and filtered. For each sample, productive Simpson clonality was calculated by taking the square root of Simpson's diversity index across productive rearrangements. TCRdb's version of the immuneACCESS table is confined to in-frame rearrangements and falls short of the full clone set. An unresolved V gene accounts for under half of the shortfall where checked; the remainder is of unknown origin. V and J calls and clone size are those listed in that table; D and trimming were worked out from the DNA. Recorded for this sample are tens of thousands of clones; about nine tenths of them occurred a single time. The ten most abundant clones make up roughly 6.2% of the sample.

About this clone itself: What this receptor recognizes is not known. No much larger clonotype is one base removed from it; base qualities were not supplied.

This TCR was recovered from a man in his forties with acute or convalescent COVID-19. Sequencing used peripheral blood. Recombination connected TRBV24-1 to TRBJ1-2; 10 bases in the middle match TRBD1. The CDR3 region: CATSDVPGQGRYGYTF. In nucleotides, the sequence is TGTGCCACCAGTGACGTCCCGGGACAGGGGAGATATGGCTACACCTTC.